These T cell receptor beta chains were read from a single sample in a study of beta chain features in type 1 diabetes. Repertoires were generated with immunoSEQ multiplex PCR, while TCRdb's copy carries only in-frame clones and drops some. The sample carries 400,000 to 600,000 clones, about 30% recorded once. Sequenced material: naive CD4+ T cells from blood. The receptors come from a young man in good health. The CDR3 runs from the conserved cysteine through the conserved F or W. Fields, in order: V gene, J gene, clone size, D gene, CDR3 DNA, CDR3 protein. A D gene is named only where the DNA matches it firmly. Size values are once, few and many counts, or a class for expanded clones, and some rows have none.

TRBV19	TRBJ2-1	few	TRBD1	TGTGCCAGTGCCGGAACAGGGGGCGCGTCAGTGCAGTTCTTC	CASAGTGGASVQFF
TRBV30	TRBJ1-1	once	-	TGTGCCTGGAGTAAAGCGATTGGACAGATGAACACTGAAGCTTTCTTT	CAWSKAIGQMNTEAFF
TRBV11-1	TRBJ2-5	-	TRBD2	TGTGCCAGCAGCTTAGGTTTGGCTAGCGGTCAAGAGACCCAGTACTTC	CASSLGLASGQETQYF
TRBV6-1	TRBJ2-1	once	TRBD2	TGTGCCAGCAAGAGACTAGCGGGAGGCGACGAGCAGTTCTTC	CASKRLAGGDEQFF
TRBV19	TRBJ2-1	once	-	TGTGCCAGTAGGATTTCGCCGAGCCTTAATGAGCAGTTCTTC	CASRISPSLNEQFF
TRBV11-2	TRBJ2-1	few	TRBD2	TGTGCCAGCAGCTTCCCAACTAGCGGGAGCTCCTACAATGAGCAGTTCTTC	CASSFPTSGSSYNEQFF
TRBV27	TRBJ2-3	-	TRBD1	TGTGCCAGCAGTGCGCTCAGTATACAGGGGATCACAGATACGCAGTATTTT	CASSALSIQGITDTQYF
TRBV7-9	TRBJ2-5	-	-	TGTGCCAGCAGCTCAAATCAAGAGACCCAGTACTTC	CASSSNQETQYF
TRBV7-9	TRBJ2-5	few	-	TGTGCCAGCTCCACACAGGGTATCCAAGAGACCCAGTACTTC	CASSTQGIQETQYF
TRBV29-1	TRBJ1-4	-	-	TGCAGCGTTGAAGGGACAGCCCTTAGGGAAGGACTGTTTTTT	CSVEGTALREGLFF
TRBV30	TRBJ1-1	few	TRBD1	TGTGCCTGGAGTGTACTAGGGGGCACCACTGAAGCTTTCTTT	CAWSVLGGTTEAFF
TRBV7-9	TRBJ2-2	-	-	TGTGCCAGCAGCTTAGAGCGAGCGGTAAACACCGGGGAGCTGTTTTTT	CASSLERAVNTGELFF
TRBV5-1	TRBJ2-5	few	-	TGCGCCAGCAGCTTGGTGTCAGATCAAGAGACCCAGTACTTC	CASSLVSDQETQYF
TRBV18	TRBJ2-7	few	-	TGTGCCAGCTCTCGAGGACAGCCCTACGAGCAGTACTTC	CASSRGQPYEQYF
TRBV28	TRBJ2-5	-	-	TGTGCCACCGGACGGGCCCAAGAGACCCAGTACTTC	CATGRAQETQYF
TRBV25-1	TRBJ1-2	-	-	TGTGCCAGCAGTGAATCTACAGCCTATGGCTACACCTTC	CASSESTAYGYTF
TRBV10-3	TRBJ2-3	few	-	TGTGCCATCAGTGATAGCACAGGAACAGATACGCAGTATTTT	CAISDSTGTDTQYF
TRBV9	TRBJ2-2	-	TRBD2	TGTGCCAGCAGCGTAGTACCTAGCGGACCCACCGGGGAGCTGTTTTTT	CASSVVPSGPTGELFF
TRBV5-1	TRBJ1-1	once	TRBD1	TGCGCCAGCAGTCGACAGGGGGAAACGAATGAAGCTTTCTTT	CASSRQGETNEAFF
TRBV29-1	TRBJ2-2	-	TRBD2	TGCAGCGCAAGTAGCGGGAGACGGTACACCGGGGAGCTGTTTTTT	CSASSGRRYTGELFF
TRBV30	TRBJ1-1	once	-	TGTGCCTGGAGTGTAGGAAGGGTCCTGGACACTGAAGCTTTCTTT	CAWSVGRVLDTEAFF
TRBV11-1	TRBJ2-5	few	-	TGTGCCAGCAGCTATAGGTGGGAGAGGGAGACCCAGTACTTC	CASSYRWERETQYF
TRBV28	TRBJ2-7	few	-	TGTGCCAGCAGTTTAGGCAGGGATCAGCACGAGCAGTACTTC	CASSLGRDQHEQYF
TRBV28	TRBJ1-2	few	-	TGTGCCAGCAGTTTACCCGCCTCGGGGCTTTATGGCTACACCTTC	CASSLPASGLYGYTF
TRBV5-1	TRBJ2-1	few	TRBD2	TGCGCCAGCAGCTTGTCGACTAGCGGGAGCGAGGATGAGCAGTTCTTC	CASSLSTSGSEDEQFF
TRBV10-3	TRBJ1-5	few	-	TGTGCCATCAGTCCGGGGGTTAGCAATCAGCCCCAGCATTTT	CAISPGVSNQPQHF
TRBV7-9	TRBJ1-2	-	-	TGTGCCAGCAGCACTCCGGGACACTACACCTTC	CASSTPGHYTF
TRBV4-3	TRBJ2-7	few	TRBD2	TGCGCCAGCAGCCAAGATTTGAGATTAGCGGGTGCCTACGAGCAGTACTTC	CASSQDLRLAGAYEQYF
TRBV11-2	TRBJ2-7	-	TRBD1	TGTGCCAGCAGCCCCGACAGGGGAAACTACGAGCAGTACTTC	CASSPDRGNYEQYF
TRBV4-2	TRBJ2-3	-	TRBD2	TGTGCCAGCAGCCAGATTAGCGGGAGAACAGATACGCAGTATTTT	CASSQISGRTDTQYF
TRBV4-1	TRBJ2-3	few	-	TGCGCCAGCAGTCTCACAGGGTTACCCCCGGATACGCAGTATTTT	CASSLTGLPPDTQYF
TRBV29-1	TRBJ1-2	-	-	TGCAGCTTTGACGACAGGCGCAACTATGGCTACACCTTC	CSFDDRRNYGYTF
TRBV7-9	TRBJ2-3	once	TRBD2	TGTGCCAGCAGCTTAGGAGTAGCGGGAGGGAGCACAGATACGCAGTATTTT	CASSLGVAGGSTDTQYF
TRBV30	TRBJ2-7	few	TRBD1	TGTGCCTGGGCCGGGACAGCCTACGAGCAGTACTTC	CAWAGTAYEQYF
TRBV30	TRBJ2-7	-	-	TGTGCCTGGTCCTTGGGGGCAGGGCCCTACGAGCAGTACTTC	CAWSLGAGPYEQYF
TRBV14	TRBJ2-1	-	-	TGTGCCAGCAGCCCCCTGAGTGGGGCCTCTCCTTCCAATGAGCAGTTCTTC	CASSPLSGASPSNEQFF
TRBV29-1	TRBJ2-2	-	-	TGCAGCGTACGGGGAGTCTTCGACCCGAACACCGGGGAGCTGTTTTTT	CSVRGVFDPNTGELFF
TRBV30	TRBJ2-3	-	-	TGTGCCTGGAGTCTCTTGCCCCCAGATACGCAGTATTTT	CAWSLLPPDTQYF
TRBV7-2	TRBJ2-3	few	TRBD1	TGTGCCAGCAGCTTAATAACAGGGGGCACAGATACGCAGTATTTT	CASSLITGGTDTQYF
TRBV10-3	TRBJ2-4	-	-	TGTGCCATCAGTGAGTACCCCGGGGGAAAGGACATTCAGTACTTC	CAISEYPGGKDIQYF
TRBV11-2	TRBJ2-1	-	-	TGTGCCAGCAGCTTAGGATATGAGCAGTTCTTC	CASSLGYEQFF